The text below deals with one T cell receptor beta chain. Its antigen is not identified. The source of the sample is a study of cytomegalovirus exposure and HLA in healthy donors. Study findings and constraints: Across donors, most TCRs were seen rarely, yet some public ones were widespread. A later analysis found first-cohort TCR clusters tended to co-occur in the 130 or so validation repertoires.

Some clones are missing from TCRdb's copy, which holds only in-frame ones; the method was immunoSEQ multiplex PCR. Of approximately 100,000 clones in the sample, about 87% were seen once. CDR1 and CDR2 from the germline V gene are LGHNA and YNFKEQ. This CDR3 contains 16 residues. Trimming left V 1 base short and J 6 bases short, with 19 bases between. The sequence came from a woman aged 18-29 years in good health and CMV-seropositive. This chain uses TRBV4-2 with TRBJ2-7, with a weak D call TRBD2 (7 bases). The sequencing sample was made of PBMCs. CDR3 in amino acids: CASSQGGGGLRAEQYF. CDR3 sequence (DNA): TGTGCCAGCAGCCAAGGGGGAGGGGGTTTACGGGCCGAGCAGTACTTC.